This TCR beta chain appears in the sequencing data of a study of blood T cell repertoires in COVID-19. Overall study: COVID-19 samples from acute and convalescent phases originated in the United States, Italy and Spain. PBMCs, B-cell-depleted T cells, or T cells were the source of the cDNA or gDNA that made up the material.

Original analysis: It was from reference gene primer amplification that nucleated cell counts were estimated. Generated by immunoSEQ multiplex PCR, the TCRdb table keeps only in-frame clones and is missing some. V, J and clone size are those of that table, while D and trimming were read from the DNA. The table includes 70,000 to 100,000 clones, 84% detected once. Sequencing was done on a sample of peripheral blood. The source is a human donor in a cohort sampled during active COVID-19.

The CDR3 nucleotides are TGTGCCAGCACCCTGGGAGGGCCTGGGGCCAACGTCCTGACTTTC. Translation: CASTLGGPGANVLTF. The rearrangement links TRBV6-5 to TRBJ2-6, with 7 bases identical to TRBD2. This CDR3 contains 15 residues. V shed 7 bases, J shed 2 bases, and the junction held 5 bases outside the gene matches. Per germline, CDR1 MNHEY and CDR2 SVGAGI.